This is a list of T cell receptor beta chains from one sample in a study of T cell clones after liver transplantation. Libraries were prepared by immunoSEQ multiplex PCR; TCRdb keeps only in-frame clonotypes and omits some of them. There are 68,000 or so clones in the sample; about four fifths occur only once, and approximately 0.6% lies in the top ten. This specimen was CD4+ T cells from blood, taken before liver transplant. The origin of the receptors is a human donor who received a liver transplant. Each CDR3 is given with its conserved first and last residue. D genes are given only for firm matches. Clone size is given for some rows only: seen once, a few or many times, or a class if the clone is expanded.

12	TRBV2	TRBJ2-7	TRBD2	NA	CASSGERERQYF	TGTGCCAGCAGCGGTGAGCGGGAGCGGCAGTACTTC
14	TRBV28	TRBJ2-7	NA	NA	CASGYSYTSYEQYF	TGTGCCAGTGGTTATAGCTATACCTCCTACGAGCAGTACTTC
14	TRBV28	TRBJ1-1	NA	NA	CASSLYRANTEAFF	TGTGCCAGCAGTTTGTACAGGGCTAACACTGAAGCTTTCTTT
11	TRBV20-1	TRBJ1-1	NA	once	CSARKFTEAFF	TGCAGTGCTAGAAAGTTCACTGAAGCTTTCTTT
16	TRBV11-2	TRBJ2-7	TRBD2	NA	CASSQGLAGGQGEQYF	TGTGCCAGCAGCCAGGGACTAGCGGGAGGCCAGGGGGAGCAGTACTTC
16	TRBV7-8	TRBJ2-1	TRBD2	NA	CASSLAPSGMYNEQFF	TGTGCCAGCAGCTTAGCGCCTAGCGGGATGTACAATGAGCAGTTCTTC
15	TRBV9	TRBJ1-5	NA	NA	CASSVGAQPYQPQHF	TGTGCCAGCAGCGTAGGGGCGCAGCCCTATCAGCCCCAGCATTTT
14	TRBV18	TRBJ2-3	NA	NA	CASSQFEGTDTQYF	TGTGCCAGCTCCCAATTCGAAGGCACAGATACGCAGTATTTT
13	TRBV2	TRBJ2-3	TRBD1	once	CASRTGGTDTQYF	TGTGCCAGCCGGACAGGAGGCACAGATACGCAGTATTTT
15	TRBV6-5	TRBJ2-5	NA	once	CASSYSGEPAETQYF	TGTGCCAGCAGTTACTCGGGGGAGCCCGCGGAGACCCAGTACTTC
18	TRBV11-2	TRBJ1-5	NA	NA	CASSWGISGASSNQPQHF	TGTGCCAGCAGCTGGGGGATTTCGGGGGCAAGTAGCAATCAGCCCCAGCATTTT
14	TRBV5-4	TRBJ1-2	NA	NA	CASSLEAGKYGYTF	TGTGCCAGCAGCTTGGAAGCAGGAAAGTATGGCTACACCTTC
11	TRBV7-9	TRBJ2-7	NA	NA	CASSLLHEQYF	TGTGCCAGCAGCTTACTCCACGAGCAGTACTTC
15	TRBV5-1	TRBJ2-7	NA	NA	CASSDPTFGPYEQYF	TGCGCCAGCAGCGATCCAACTTTCGGCCCCTACGAGCAGTACTTC
12	TRBV7-9	TRBJ2-1	NA	NA	CASSLTRVGQFF	TGTGCCAGCAGCCTTACTCGGGTCGGGCAGTTCTTC
13	TRBV6-5	TRBJ2-5	NA	once	CASSYGLGETQYF	TGTGCCAGCAGTTACGGGCTGGGGGAGACCCAGTACTTC
17	TRBV18	TRBJ2-2	TRBD2	once	CASSRSGLAVNTGELFF	TGTGCCAGCTCTCGTTCGGGACTAGCGGTTAACACCGGGGAGCTGTTTTTT
12	TRBV7-9	TRBJ2-3	TRBD2	NA	CASSLASGTQYF	TGTGCCAGCAGCTTGGCTAGCGGTACGCAGTATTTT
15	TRBV28	TRBJ2-3	NA	NA	CASSLPGAGTDTQYF	TGTGCCAGCAGTTTACCGGGAGCCGGCACAGATACGCAGTATTTT
12	TRBV5-1	TRBJ2-5	NA	NA	CASAPDGETQYF	TGCGCCAGTGCACCGGACGGAGAGACCCAGTACTTC
15	TRBV7-3	TRBJ2-1	TRBD2	NA	CASSLMGGNYNEQFF	TGTGCCAGCAGCTTAATGGGGGGGAACTACAATGAGCAGTTCTTC
16	TRBV6-1	TRBJ2-7	TRBD1	NA	CASSARDRSIYYEQYF	TGTGCCAGCAGTGCCAGGGACAGATCAATCTACTACGAGCAGTACTTC
15	TRBV11-3	TRBJ2-2	NA	NA	CASSLGGSGAGELFF	TGTGCCAGCAGCTTGGGCGGTTCAGGGGCCGGGGAGCTGTTTTTT
12	TRBV19	TRBJ1-1	NA	few	CASSIRNTEAFF	TGTGCCAGTAGTATCCGGAACACTGAAGCTTTCTTT
14	TRBV10-3	TRBJ1-3	NA	NA	CAISEPRTGNTIYF	TGTGCCATCAGTGAGCCCAGGACTGGAAACACCATATATTTT
15	TRBV5-4	TRBJ1-2	NA	NA	CASSRVDRQGYGYTF	TGTGCCAGCAGCCGAGTGGACAGACAAGGCTATGGCTACACCTTC
13	TRBV25-1	TRBJ2-5	NA	once	CATQGEGVETQYF	TGTGCCACCCAGGGGGAGGGAGTTGAGACCCAGTACTTC
14	TRBV5-6	TRBJ2-7	TRBD1	NA	CASSWTGGAGEQYF	TGTGCCAGCAGCTGGACAGGGGGCGCGGGTGAGCAGTACTTC
14	TRBV2	TRBJ2-3	NA	NA	CASSENIVTGFGYF	TGTGCCAGCAGTGAAAACATTGTGACGGGATTCGGGTATTTT
14	TRBV19	TRBJ1-2	NA	NA	CASSIRLANYGYTF	TGTGCCAGTAGTATTAGGTTGGCTAACTATGGCTACACCTTC
14	TRBV18	TRBJ2-4	TRBD2	NA	CASSPTSGEDIQYF	TGTGCCAGCTCCCCGACTAGCGGGGAGGACATTCAGTACTTC